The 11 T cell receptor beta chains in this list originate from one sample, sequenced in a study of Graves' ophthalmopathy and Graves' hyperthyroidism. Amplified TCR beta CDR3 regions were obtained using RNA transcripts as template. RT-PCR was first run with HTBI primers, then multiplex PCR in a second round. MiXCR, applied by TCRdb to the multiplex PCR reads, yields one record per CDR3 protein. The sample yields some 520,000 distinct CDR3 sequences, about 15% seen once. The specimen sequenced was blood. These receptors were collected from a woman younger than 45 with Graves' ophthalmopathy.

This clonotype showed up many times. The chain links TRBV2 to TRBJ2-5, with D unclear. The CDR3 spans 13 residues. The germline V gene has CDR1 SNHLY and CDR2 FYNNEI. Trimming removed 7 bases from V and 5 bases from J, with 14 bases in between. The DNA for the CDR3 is TGTGCCAGCACGGCCCAAACCGGGGAGACCCAGTACTTC. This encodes CASTAQTGETQYF.

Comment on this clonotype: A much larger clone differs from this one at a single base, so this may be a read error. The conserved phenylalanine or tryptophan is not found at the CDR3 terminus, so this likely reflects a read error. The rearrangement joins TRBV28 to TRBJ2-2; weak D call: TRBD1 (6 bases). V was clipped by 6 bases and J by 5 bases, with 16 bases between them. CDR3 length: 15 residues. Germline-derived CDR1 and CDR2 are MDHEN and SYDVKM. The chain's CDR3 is CASRAGTLFTGELFL. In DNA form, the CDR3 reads TGTGCCAGCAGAGCTGGGACATTGTTTACCGGGGAGCTGTTTCTT.

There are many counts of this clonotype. The DNA of the CDR3 is TGTGCCAGCAGCTTCGGACAGAATAGCAATCAGCCCCAGCATTTT. This sequence encodes CASSFGQNSNQPQHF. The chain uses TRBV12-3 or TRBV12-4 and TRBJ1-5; D is possibly TRBD1 (6 bases). The CDR3 is 15 residues long. Trimming stripped 6 bases from V and 0 bases from J, with 12 bases between.

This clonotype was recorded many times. CDR3 nucleotide sequence: TGTGCCTGGAGTGGGTGGGGGGAGACCCAGTACTTC. As protein: CAWSGWGETQYF. The chain carries TRBV30 and TRBJ2-5; D is tentatively TRBD1 or TRBD2 (5 bases each). The length of the CDR3 is 12 residues. Germline-derived CDR1 and CDR2 are GTSNPN and SVGIG (reference sequence). V shed 1 base and J shed 5 bases, with 8 bases lying between them. Filled out from reference TRBV30 and TRBJ2-5, the complete variable domain reads SQTIHQWPATLVQPVGSPLSLECTVEGTSNPNLYWYRQAAGRGLQLLFYSVGIGQISSEVPQNLSASRPQDRQFILSSKKLLLSDSGFYLCAWSGWGETQYFGPGTRLLVL.

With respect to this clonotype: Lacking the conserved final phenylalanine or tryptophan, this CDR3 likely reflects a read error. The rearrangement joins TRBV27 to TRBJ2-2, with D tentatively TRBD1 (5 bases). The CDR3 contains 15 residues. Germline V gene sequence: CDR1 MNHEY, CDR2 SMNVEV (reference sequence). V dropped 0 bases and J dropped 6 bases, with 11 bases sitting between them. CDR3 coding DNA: TGTGCCAGCAGTTTATCATTATTAGGGGCCGGGGAGCTGTTTTTG. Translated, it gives CASSLSLLGAGELFL.

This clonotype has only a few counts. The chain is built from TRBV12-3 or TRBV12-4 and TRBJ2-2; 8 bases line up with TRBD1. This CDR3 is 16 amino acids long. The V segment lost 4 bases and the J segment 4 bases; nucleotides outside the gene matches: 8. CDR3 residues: CASSSGQGEGTGELFF. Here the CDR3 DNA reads TGTGCCAGCAGTTCCGGACAGGGTGAGGGCACCGGGGAGCTGTTTTTT.

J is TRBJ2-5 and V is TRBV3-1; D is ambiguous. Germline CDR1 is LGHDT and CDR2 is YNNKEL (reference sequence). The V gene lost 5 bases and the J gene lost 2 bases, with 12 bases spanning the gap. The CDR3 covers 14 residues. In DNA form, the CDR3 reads TGTGCCAGCAGCAAAAGGTCCGGACAAGAGACCCAGTACTTC. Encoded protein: CASSKRSGQETQYF.

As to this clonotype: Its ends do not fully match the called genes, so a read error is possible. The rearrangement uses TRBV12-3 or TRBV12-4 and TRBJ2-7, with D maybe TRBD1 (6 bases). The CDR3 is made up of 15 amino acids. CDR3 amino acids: CASSFSGTGSHEQYF. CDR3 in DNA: TGTGCTAGCAGTTTTAGTGGTACAGGGTCCCACGAGCAGTACTTC.

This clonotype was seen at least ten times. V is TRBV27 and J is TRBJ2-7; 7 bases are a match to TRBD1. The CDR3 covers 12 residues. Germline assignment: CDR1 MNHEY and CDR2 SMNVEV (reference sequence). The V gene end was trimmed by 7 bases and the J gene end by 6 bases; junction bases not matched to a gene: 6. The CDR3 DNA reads TGTGCCAGCATAGGGACAGAGAGCGAGCAGTACTTC. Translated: CASIGTESEQYF.

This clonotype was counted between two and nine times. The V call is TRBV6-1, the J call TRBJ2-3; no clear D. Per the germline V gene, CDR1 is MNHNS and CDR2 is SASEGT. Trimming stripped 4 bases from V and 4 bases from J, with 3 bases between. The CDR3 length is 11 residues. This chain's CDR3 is CASSVSDTQYF. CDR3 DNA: TGTGCCAGCAGTGTGTCAGATACGCAGTATTTT.

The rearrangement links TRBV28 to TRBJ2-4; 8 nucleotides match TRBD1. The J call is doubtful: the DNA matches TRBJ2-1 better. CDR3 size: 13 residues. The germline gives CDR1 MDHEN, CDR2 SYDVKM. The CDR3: CASKTDRENEQFF. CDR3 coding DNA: TGTGCCAGCAAAACGGACAGGGAGAATGAGCAGTTCTTC.